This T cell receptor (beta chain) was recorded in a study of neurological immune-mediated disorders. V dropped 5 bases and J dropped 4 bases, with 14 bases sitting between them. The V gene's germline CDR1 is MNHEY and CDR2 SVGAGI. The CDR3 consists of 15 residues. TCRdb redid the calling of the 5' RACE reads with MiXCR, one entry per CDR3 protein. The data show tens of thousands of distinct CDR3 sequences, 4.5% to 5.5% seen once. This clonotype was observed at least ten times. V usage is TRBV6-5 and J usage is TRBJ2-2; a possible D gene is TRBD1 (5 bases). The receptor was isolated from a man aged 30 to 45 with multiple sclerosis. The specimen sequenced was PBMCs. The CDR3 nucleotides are TGTGCCAGCAGTGCCTCGACAGTCCCCACCGGGGAGCTGTTTTTT. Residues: CASSASTVPTGELFF.